The present T cell receptor (beta chain) was sequenced within a study of siplizumab effects on memory and regulatory T cells. Findings and caveats of the study: Alloreactive CD4+ clones that could be mapped were on average approximately 69% Treg-derived with siplizumab, against roughly 27% in controls. Apparently key alloresponse contributors, naive T cells also seemed more diverse than memory cells.

Libraries were prepared by immunoSEQ multiplex PCR; TCRdb keeps only in-frame clonotypes and omits some of them. Among over 100,000 clones listed, approximately 93% were seen once. With respect to this clone: What it binds is unknown.

The V gene lost 3 bases and the J gene lost 10 bases, with 21 bases spanning the gap. CDR1 and CDR2 from the germline V gene are KGHSH and LQKENI. This CDR3 has 16 residues. Sequenced: Tregs sorted from blood. The origin of this receptor is a human donor in good health. The chain couples TRBV18 to TRBJ1-4; no definite D call. For the CDR3, the DNA is TGTGCCAGCTCACCGATCACAAGGAGTGGTAAAGGAAAACTGTTTTTT. Protein product: CASSPITRSGKGKLFF.